The 20 T cell receptor beta chains given below trace back to one sample, sequenced in a study of T cells in narcolepsy. Clones were read by immunoSEQ multiplex PCR, and TCRdb kept only the in-frame ones, dropping some. This table has 34,000 or so clones, 79% appearing once. Sequencing was performed on memory (CD45RA-) CD4+ T cells from blood. Receptors originate from a human donor in good health.

This chain uses TRBV2 with TRBJ2-4; possible D gene TRBD1, 5 bases. The CDR3 is made up of 20 amino acids. V lost 8 bases and J 0 bases, leaving 29 bases between the germline ends. Germline lookup yields CDR1 SNHLY and CDR2 FYNNEI. In DNA form, the CDR3 reads TGTGCCAGCCACTCTCTCCGCAGGGATTCCCCCTCCCGAGCCAAAAACATTCAGTACTTC. Its protein product is CASHSLRRDSPSRAKNIQYF.

The rearrangement joins TRBV29-1 to TRBJ2-2; maybe TRBD1 (6 bases). CDR1 and CDR2 (germline): SQVTM, ANQGSEA. The CDR3 consists of 13 residues. With 4 bases removed from V and 4 bases from J, the gap between germline ends came to 10 bases. The CDR3 region has the DNA TGCAGCGTTGGACAGGCGGGCACCGGGGAGCTGTTTTTT. Its translation: CSVGQAGTGELFF.

This chain uses TRBV29-1 with TRBJ2-2; D unclear. This CDR3 is 13 amino acids long. With 5 bases removed from V and 4 bases from J, the gap between germline ends came to 11 bases. The germline gives CDR1 SQVTM, CDR2 ANQGSEA. CDR3 amino acids: CSVSWSGTGELFF. The CDR3, as DNA: TGCAGCGTTTCTTGGTCGGGCACCGGGGAGCTGTTTTTT.

This chain joins TRBV4-2 and TRBJ2-7, with D maybe TRBD1 (6 bases). CDR1 and CDR2 (germline): LGHNA, YNFKEQ. The length of the CDR3 is 15 residues. The V end lost 0 bases, the J end lost 0 bases, and 9 bases lay between the germline ends. The CDR3 protein is CASSQELQGSYEQYF. Written as DNA, the CDR3 is TGTGCCAGCAGCCAAGAGTTACAGGGCTCCTACGAGCAGTACTTC.

This clone occurred a few times. The chain carries TRBV19 and TRBJ1-5; TRBD1 might be the D (5 bases). This CDR3 is 13 amino acids long. CDR1 LNHDA and CDR2 SQIVND come from the germline V gene (reference sequence). Trimming stripped 5 bases from V and 7 bases from J, with 12 bases between. The CDR3 spells CASSEGMRQPQHF. As DNA, the CDR3 is TGTGCCAGTAGTGAGGGGATGAGGCAGCCCCAGCATTTT.

The chain has TRBV30 and TRBJ1-1; perhaps TRBD1 as D (5 bases). CDR1 and CDR2 (germline): GTSNPN, SVGIG (reference sequence). V was cut by 0 bases and J by 8 bases, with 13 bases left in between. The CDR3 is 13 residues long. The CDR3 is CAWSVLRRGEAFF. In DNA form, the CDR3 reads TGTGCCTGGAGTGTACTACGGAGGGGAGAAGCTTTCTTT.

The gene calls are TRBV10-3 and TRBJ2-2; D remains unclear. This CDR3 comprises 16 residues. Germline lookup yields CDR1 ENHRY and CDR2 SYGVKD. V shed 0 bases and J shed 0 bases, with 8 bases lying between them. CDR3 protein: CAISESGFSNTGELFF. For the CDR3, the DNA is TGTGCCATCAGTGAGTCGGGTTTTTCGAACACCGGGGAGCTGTTTTTT.

This clone was recorded once. This chain uses TRBV29-1 with TRBJ2-5; 7 bases fit TRBD2. V was pared by 4 bases and J by 1 base, with 6 bases of the junction left unmatched. The germline gives CDR1 SQVTM, CDR2 ANQGSEA. The CDR3 consists of 14 residues. CDR3 loop: CSVGASGGQETQYF. The CDR3, as DNA: TGCAGCGTTGGGGCTAGCGGAGGCCAAGAGACCCAGTACTTC.

The chain couples TRBV6-4 to TRBJ1-1; TRBD1 matches at 9 bases. The germline V gene encodes CDR1 MRHNA and CDR2 SNTAGT. The CDR3 extends over 15 amino acids. Germline trimming cut 6 bases from V and 4 bases from J; bases unmatched to any gene: 9. This CDR3 is CASSVGTGRLTEAFF. The CDR3 nucleotides read TGTGCCAGCAGCGTCGGGACAGGGAGACTCACTGAAGCTTTCTTT.

The chain combines TRBV9 with TRBJ2-4; 12 bases are shared with TRBD2. Germline assignment: CDR1 SGDLS and CDR2 YYNGEE. V shed 4 bases and J 7 bases; nucleotides not matched to a gene: 3. This CDR3 spans 14 amino acids. The CDR3: CASSTSGRHNIQYF. The DNA of the CDR3 is TGTGCCAGCAGCACTAGCGGGAGGCATAACATTCAGTACTTC.

This chain connects TRBV5-4 to TRBJ1-2, with 7 positions matching TRBD1. This CDR3 comprises 15 residues. Germline trimming cut 4 bases from V and 0 bases from J; bases unmatched to any gene: 6. In germline, CDR1 is SGHNT, CDR2 YYREEE (reference sequence). The CDR3 loop reads CASSTGQQANYGYTF. The CDR3 nucleotides are TGTGCCAGCAGCACGGGACAGCAAGCTAACTATGGCTACACCTTC.

The chain recombines TRBV13 with TRBJ2-1; perhaps TRBD2 as D (7 bases). Germline V gene lookup returns CDR1 PRHDT and CDR2 FYEKMQ (reference sequence). The V end was cut by 2 bases, the J end by 4 bases, with 27 bases between. This CDR3 is 20 amino acids long. The DNA for the CDR3 is TGTGCCAGCAGCTTATACAGCAGAGCTAGCGGAGGGGGGATTTACAATGAGCAGTTCTTC. It codes for CASSLYSRASGGGIYNEQFF.

V and J are TRBV18 and TRBJ1-3; the D is unclear. Looked up from germline, CDR1 is KGHSH and CDR2 is LQKENI. With 1 base removed from V and 0 bases from J, the gap between germline ends came to 13 bases. The CDR3 contains 17 residues. Here the CDR3 reads CASSPLASIGSGNTIYF. For the CDR3, the DNA is TGTGCCAGCTCACCACTTGCCTCGATTGGCTCTGGAAACACCATATATTTT.

This chain connects TRBV7-7 to TRBJ1-1; D gene uncertain. V lost 10 bases and J 4 bases, leaving 19 bases between the germline ends. The CDR3 is 14 amino acids. Germline CDR1 and CDR2: SSHAT and FNYEAQ (reference sequence). The CDR3 is CATSPERLGTEAFF. In DNA form, the CDR3 reads TGTGCCACCTCCCCGGAGAGGTTAGGCACTGAAGCTTTCTTT.

V and J are TRBV5-1 and TRBJ2-3; no definite D call. The CDR3 sequence is 12 residues long. Germline values: CDR1 SGHRS, CDR2 YFSETQ. V was clipped by 6 bases and J by 1 base, with 6 bases between them. CDR3 coding DNA: TGCGCCAGCAAAAGTGGCACAGATACGCAGTATTTT. Amino acid sequence: CASKSGTDTQYF.

By proportion, this clone is medium-sized. The J gene is TRBJ1-2, the V gene TRBV6-1; TRBD1 is a possible D gene (5 bases). The CDR3 runs 12 residues. Germline V gene sequence: CDR1 MNHNS, CDR2 SASEGT. Trimming took 7 bases from V and 8 from J, leaving 14 bases between them. CDR3: CASKGWTPGYTF. The CDR3 DNA reads TGTGCCAGCAAGGGTTGGACACCCGGCTACACCTTC.

This clone was detected only once. The V gene is TRBV15, the J gene TRBJ2-7, with TRBD2 matching over 7 bases. V was pared by 4 bases and J by 5 bases, with 8 bases of the junction left unmatched. The germline V gene has CDR1 LNHNV and CDR2 YYDKDF (reference sequence). CDR3 length: 14 residues. The CDR3: CATSKGGSLNEQYF. In nucleotides, the CDR3 is TGTGCCACCAGCAAGGGCGGGAGTCTGAACGAGCAGTACTTC.

J is TRBJ2-4 and V is TRBV30; 13 bases are a match to TRBD2. Unmatched junction bases numbered 10, after V lost 2 bases and J lost 0 bases. In germline, CDR1 is GTSNPN, CDR2 SVGIG (reference sequence). The CDR3 covers 19 residues. DNA of the CDR3: TGTGCCTGGAGTCGGATGAGGACTAGCGGGAGAGAAGCCAAAAACATTCAGTACTTC. It codes for CAWSRMRTSGREAKNIQYF.

V gene TRBV9 combines with J gene TRBJ1-1; tentative D call: TRBD1 (5 bases). Trimming took 4 bases from V and 5 from J, leaving 15 bases between them. This CDR3 contains 14 residues. Looked up from germline, CDR1 is SGDLS and CDR2 is YYNGEE. The CDR3 DNA sequence: TGTGCCAGCAGCCGAGAGGACATTTTAACTGAAGCTTTCTTT. It codes for CASSREDILTEAFF.

This chain joins TRBV6-1 and TRBJ1-1, with D possibly matching TRBD1 (6 bases). Germline CDR1 MNHNS, CDR2 SASEGT. This CDR3 comprises 14 residues. Between the trimmed V and J ends, which lost 5 bases and 4 bases, there was a span of 14 bases. The CDR3 DNA is TGTGCCAGCAGTCGGGACACGCGGGCCACTGAAGCTTTCTTT. It specifies CASSRDTRATEAFF.